The rows below give T cell receptor beta chains drawn from one sample of a study of T cell responses to AZD1222 COVID-19 vaccine. Data came from immunoSEQ multiplex PCR; TCRdb stores just in-frame clones and leaves some out. The sample contains about 110,000 clones, about 94% of which appear only once. The sequenced sample was peripheral blood, obtained on day 0 of AZD1222 vaccination. Every receptor here comes from an adult in good health. CDR3s include the opening cysteine and the closing phenylalanine or tryptophan. D genes are given only for firm matches. Size values are once, few and many counts, or a class for expanded clones, and some rows have none.

v_call,d_call,cdr3_length,clone_size,j_call,cdr3_nt,cdr3_aa
TRBV11-3,TRBD1,16,.,TRBJ2-2,TGTGCCAGCAGCTTAGATGGACAGGGGGGAGCCGGGGAGCTGTTTTTT,CASSLDGQGGAGELFF
TRBV28,.,14,.,TRBJ2-7,TGTGCCAGCAGTTCCCGGGCCAAAAATTACGAGCAGTACTTC,CASSSRAKNYEQYF
TRBV28,TRBD1,15,once,TRBJ1-4,TGTGCCAGCAGCTCTTCAGGGGGCGGGAGTGAAAAACTGTTTTTT,CASSSSGGGSEKLFF
TRBV4-1,.,16,once,TRBJ2-7,TGCGCCAGCGCACAAGTTGCCCCACAGGGATCCTACGAGCAGTACTTC,CASAQVAPQGSYEQYF
TRBV5-1,TRBD1,16,.,TRBJ2-1,TGCGCCAGCAGCCAAGACAGGGCGTCCTACTACAATGAGCAGTTCTTC,CASSQDRASYYNEQFF
TRBV5-1,.,16,.,TRBJ1-1,TGCGCCAGCAGCAGGGGGGTCGACATATTTAGCACTGAAGCTTTCTTT,CASSRGVDIFSTEAFF
TRBV29-1,TRBD2,14,.,TRBJ2-5,TGCAGCGTCGGGAGGTTGGCGGCGTCGGGGACCCAGTACTTC,CSVGRLAASGTQYF
TRBV5-1,.,15,.,TRBJ2-3,TGCGCCAGCAGCTTCGGCAGCCCTTCTACAGATACGCAGTATTTT,CASSFGSPSTDTQYF
TRBV6-4,.,15,.,TRBJ2-7,TGTGCCAGCAGTGACATCTCACAAGTTTCCCACGAGCAGTACTTC,CASSDISQVSHEQYF
TRBV5-4,.,14,few,TRBJ1-1,TGTGCCAGCAGCTTGTGGCAGCCGAACACTGAAGCTTTCTTT,CASSLWQPNTEAFF
TRBV18,.,15,.,TRBJ2-3,TGTGCCAGCTCCATCTTAGTAGGGGGCACAGATACGCAGTATTTT,CASSILVGGTDTQYF
TRBV10-3,.,13,once,TRBJ2-5,TGTGCCATCAGTGAGTTCGTTGAAGAGACCCAGTACTTC,CAISEFVEETQYF
TRBV9,TRBD1,15,.,TRBJ2-3,TGTGCCAGCAGCCCAGGGACAGGGGATACAGATACGCAGTATTTT,CASSPGTGDTDTQYF
TRBV12-3/TRBV12-4,.,13,.,TRBJ2-7,TGTGCCAGCAGTTTTGGTATCCCCTACGAGCAGTACTTC,CASSFGIPYEQYF
TRBV6-5,.,15,.,TRBJ1-1,TGTGCCAGCAGCAAGATGGACGCCGGAAACACTGAAGCTTTCTTT,CASSKMDAGNTEAFF
TRBV3-1/TRBV3-2,.,11,once,TRBJ1-2,TGTGCCAGCAGCCAAGCTGGGGGCTACACCTTC,CASSQAGGYTF
TRBV3-1/TRBV3-2,TRBD1,12,.,TRBJ1-1,TGTGCCAGCAGCCGACAGGGTACTGAAGCTTTCTTT,CASSRQGTEAFF
TRBV2,.,15,.,TRBJ2-3,TGTGCCAGCAGTGTTGGCTTTTCCCTCCCAGATACGCAGTATTTT,CASSVGFSLPDTQYF
TRBV9,TRBD2,17,.,TRBJ2-1,TGTGCCAGCAGCATCTCACTAGCGGGGGGGCCCTACAATGAGCAGTTCTTC,CASSISLAGGPYNEQFF
TRBV5-1,TRBD2,16,.,TRBJ2-3,TGCGCCAGCAGCTCGGGGGGGCGCACTAGCACAGATACGCAGTATTTT,CASSSGGRTSTDTQYF
TRBV18,.,15,.,TRBJ2-6,TGTGCCAGCTCATCCACAGCCTCTGGGGCCAACGTCCTGACTTTC,CASSSTASGANVLTF
TRBV6-5,.,16,.,TRBJ2-5,TGTGCCAGCAGTTACTCGCGTCTTAGGTCGGGCGAGACCCAGTACTTC,CASSYSRLRSGETQYF
TRBV6-5,TRBD1,15,.,TRBJ1-2,TGTGCCAGCAGTTACTCTAGCCGGGGACAGCCAGACTACACCTTC,CASSYSSRGQPDYTF
TRBV23-1,.,12,.,TRBJ2-5,TGCGCCAGCAGTCAATCGCGGGAGACCCAGTACTTC,CASSQSRETQYF
TRBV10-3,.,14,.,TRBJ1-4,TGTGCCTTCCCGGTGGGGGGGCCTAATGAAAAACTGTTTTTT,CAFPVGGPNEKLFF
TRBV30,.,15,.,TRBJ1-3,TGTGCCTGGAGCCCAGGAGGTTTTGGAGGAAACACCATATATTTT,CAWSPGGFGGNTIYF
TRBV7-8,TRBD1,14,.,TRBJ1-2,TGTGCCAGCAGCTTAGGACAGGGGGTCTCTGGCTACACCTTC,CASSLGQGVSGYTF
TRBV25-1,.,12,once,TRBJ2-7,TGTGCCAGCAGTGAAGGGGACTACGAGCAGTACTTC,CASSEGDYEQYF
TRBV12-3/TRBV12-4,.,12,once,TRBJ1-5,TGTGCCAGCAGTTTGTCAGGGAGGCCCCAGCATTTT,CASSLSGRPQHF
TRBV7-3,TRBD2,16,.,TRBJ2-1,TGTGCCAGCAGCTTAAGTCTAGCGGGGGGTAACAATGAGCAGTTCTTC,CASSLSLAGGNNEQFF
TRBV13,.,14,.,TRBJ2-7,TGTGCCAGCAGCGGCGCGGGACCGCCCTACGAGCAGTACTTC,CASSGAGPPYEQYF
TRBV9,TRBD1,15,.,TRBJ1-6,TGTGCCAGCAGCGAGACAGGGTCCGATAATTCACCCCTCCACTTT,CASSETGSDNSPLHF
TRBV27,.,15,once,TRBJ2-7,TGTGCCAGCAGTTTATATCCAGGCCTTCCCTACGAGCAGTACTTC,CASSLYPGLPYEQYF
TRBV5-4,.,14,.,TRBJ1-5,TGTGCCAGCAGCCAGGACCCGTTAAATCAGCCCCAGCATTTT,CASSQDPLNQPQHF
TRBV28,.,16,.,TRBJ1-1,TGTGCCAGCAGTTTATTTTCAGGGTTTGGAGACACTGAAGCTTTCTTT,CASSLFSGFGDTEAFF
TRBV11-1,.,13,.,TRBJ2-5,TGTGCCAGCAGCTCCCAGCCAGGAGAGACCCAGTACTTC,CASSSQPGETQYF
TRBV6-5,.,13,.,TRBJ1-1,TGTGCCAGCAGTCGGGACCCGACTGGTGAAGCTTTCTTT,CASSRDPTGEAFF
TRBV7-9,.,13,.,TRBJ1-2,TGTGCCAGCAGCCCAGGGTTCGCCTATGGCTACACCTTC,CASSPGFAYGYTF
TRBV5-6,TRBD1,14,once,TRBJ1-2,TGTGCCAGCAGCCGGGACAGGGGGTCGTATGGCTACACCTTC,CASSRDRGSYGYTF
TRBV3-1/TRBV3-2,.,16,.,TRBJ2-3,TGTGCCAGCAGCCCCCCTCCGGGGCCAAGCACAGATACGCAGTATTTT,CASSPPPGPSTDTQYF
TRBV30,.,13,.,TRBJ2-2,TGTGCCTGGGACCCAGCGGGCGCCGGGGAGCTGTTTTTT,CAWDPAGAGELFF
TRBV5-1,TRBD1,14,few,TRBJ1-2,TGCGCCAGCAGCCCTGGGACAGATAACTATGGCTACACCTTC,CASSPGTDNYGYTF
TRBV5-4,TRBD2,15,.,TRBJ2-1,TGTGCCAGCAGCTTGGTCGGGGGGGCGTACAATGAGCAGTTCTTC,CASSLVGGAYNEQFF
TRBV14,.,14,.,TRBJ2-6,TGTGCCAGCAGCCAACGCCCTGGGGCCAACGTCCTGACTTTC,CASSQRPGANVLTF
TRBV10-3,.,13,.,TRBJ2-7,TGTGCCATCAGCTCCTTGCAGGGCGACGAGCAGTACTTC,CAISSLQGDEQYF
TRBV4-1,TRBD2,18,.,TRBJ2-7,TGCGCCAGCAGCCAAGTCCTCGCACGGGGGGGGAAACACTACGAGCAGTACTTC,CASSQVLARGGKHYEQYF
TRBV7-9,.,15,.,TRBJ1-3,TGTGCCAGCAGCTTCCAGATAAGCTCTGGAAACACCATATATTTT,CASSFQISSGNTIYF
TRBV4-3,.,14,.,TRBJ1-4,TGCGCCAGCAGCCAAGATTTGGCCGTTGAAAAACTGTTTTTT,CASSQDLAVEKLFF
TRBV12-3/TRBV12-4,.,13,.,TRBJ1-4,TGTGCCAGCAGTTATGTGGAGGATGAAAAACTGTTTTTT,CASSYVEDEKLFF
TRBV18,.,13,.,TRBJ1-1,TGTGCCAGCTCCCCACAGGTGAACACTGAAGCTTTCTTT,CASSPQVNTEAFF
TRBV6-1,.,12,.,TRBJ2-7,TGTGCCAGCAGTGACAGGGGCTACGAGCAGTACTTC,CASSDRGYEQYF
TRBV6-5,TRBD1,13,.,TRBJ1-1,TGTGCCAGCAGTTCAACAGGGGACACTGAAGCTTTCTTT,CASSSTGDTEAFF
TRBV11-2,.,13,.,TRBJ1-1,TGTGCCAGCAGCTCATACCGGGGGGCTGAAGCTTTCTTT,CASSSYRGAEAFF
TRBV18,.,13,once,TRBJ2-7,TGTGCCAGCTCACCCGATCTTACCTACGAGCAGTACTTC,CASSPDLTYEQYF
TRBV5-1,TRBD2,15,few,TRBJ2-7,TGCGCCAGCAGCTCGGGACTAGCGGGACTTGAAGAGCAGTACTTC,CASSSGLAGLEEQYF